A selection of T cell receptor beta chains follows, all from one sample in a study of Ad26.COV2.S vaccination and SARS-CoV-2 variants. Assay used: immunoSEQ multiplex PCR; TCRdb lists only in-frame clones, some missing. The sample includes 300,000 to 450,000 clones, roughly 84% of them seen just once. This specimen was peripheral blood, taken in a trial of Ad26.COV2.S vaccine versus placebo. All receptors derive from a person between 18 and 65 years old who received the Ad26.COV2.S COVID-19 vaccine or a placebo. Each CDR3 is given with its conserved first and last residue. D genes are given only for firm matches. Rows may omit the clone size; those that give it use once, few, many or a size class.

few	NA	TRBJ2-6	TRBV3-1/TRBV3-2	CASSQYHSGANVLTF	TGTGCCAGCAGCCAATATCACTCTGGGGCCAACGTCCTGACTTTC
NA	NA	TRBJ2-7	TRBV6-5	CATEGGIGYEQYF	TGTGCCACCGAGGGGGGGATCGGCTACGAGCAGTACTTC
NA	TRBD2	TRBJ2-3	TRBV30	CAWSVRTSSTQYF	TGTGCCTGGAGTGTCCGGACTAGCTCAACGCAGTATTTT
NA	NA	TRBJ2-5	TRBV6-5	CASSYSRGLGETQYF	TGTGCCAGCAGTTACTCGAGGGGTTTAGGGGAGACCCAGTACTTC
NA	NA	TRBJ2-1	TRBV16	CASSQSTLANEQFF	TGTGCCAGCAGCCAATCGACTCTAGCCAATGAGCAGTTCTTC
NA	TRBD1	TRBJ1-2	TRBV6-5	CASSPGQGANGYTF	TGTGCCAGCAGCCCGGGACAGGGGGCGAATGGCTACACCTTC
NA	NA	TRBJ2-2	TRBV14	CASSQVRGTGELFF	TGTGCCAGCAGCCAAGTACGGGGAACCGGGGAGCTGTTTTTT
NA	NA	TRBJ1-1	TRBV27	CASSLSQGMNTEAFF	TGTGCCAGCAGTTTATCCCAGGGTATGAACACTGAAGCTTTCTTT
NA	NA	TRBJ2-5	TRBV6-2/TRBV6-3	CASSYVVRGETQYF	TGTGCCAGCAGTTACGTAGTTCGGGGAGAGACCCAGTACTTC
NA	NA	TRBJ1-1	TRBV4-1	CASSQVQVTNTEAFF	TGCGCCAGCAGCCAGGTACAGGTGACGAACACTGAAGCTTTCTTT
NA	NA	TRBJ2-4	TRBV5-4	CASSSYRAAKNIQYF	TGTGCCAGCAGCTCGTACAGGGCTGCCAAAAACATTCAGTACTTC
NA	TRBD1	TRBJ2-7	TRBV7-8	CASRGQTTYEQYF	TGTGCCAGCAGGGGACAGACTACCTACGAGCAGTACTTC
NA	TRBD1	TRBJ2-1	TRBV7-2	CASSDRGGLNEQFF	TGTGCCAGCTCGGACAGGGGGGGGCTCAATGAGCAGTTCTTC
NA	NA	TRBJ1-1	TRBV30	CAWSDENPNTEAFF	TGTGCCTGGAGTGATGAGAACCCGAACACTGAAGCTTTCTTT
NA	NA	TRBJ2-1	TRBV30	CAWKRQFEQFF	TGTGCCTGGAAGAGACAATTTGAGCAGTTCTTC
NA	NA	TRBJ1-1	TRBV3-1/TRBV3-2	CASSLGNGAEAFF	TGTGCCAGCAGCCTGGGTAACGGCGCTGAAGCTTTCTTT
NA	NA	TRBJ1-4	TRBV28	CASRPLAATNEKLFF	TGTGCCAGCAGGCCACTAGCAGCAACTAATGAAAAACTGTTTTTT
NA	NA	TRBJ1-4	TRBV5-1	CASSLGSATNEKLFF	TGCGCCAGCAGCTTGGGGAGTGCAACTAATGAAAAACTGTTTTTT
NA	TRBD2	TRBJ2-1	TRBV28	CASSPAGTSGTGEQFF	TGTGCCAGCAGCCCAGCCGGGACTAGCGGGACCGGGGAGCAGTTCTTC
once	TRBD2	TRBJ2-5	TRBV28	CASKGPGTSGETQYF	TGTGCCAGCAAGGGCCCCGGGACTAGCGGAGAGACCCAGTACTTC
NA	NA	TRBJ2-7	TRBV10-3	CAANEGSFMPQYF	TGTGCCGCAAACGAGGGGAGCTTTATGCCGCAGTACTTC
NA	TRBD1	TRBJ2-1	TRBV7-9	CASSSGTAQLLSSYNEQFF	TGTGCCAGCAGCTCAGGGACAGCGCAACTCCTTAGCTCCTACAATGAGCAGTTCTTC
once	NA	TRBJ1-5	TRBV6-5	CASSPNSNSSQPQHF	TGTGCCAGCAGTCCGAATTCGAATAGCAGTCAGCCCCAGCATTTT
few	NA	TRBJ2-3	TRBV5-1	CASRQRPSTDTQYF	TGCGCCAGCAGGCAGAGGCCCAGCACAGATACGCAGTATTTT
NA	TRBD1	TRBJ2-2	TRBV27	CASSLIPDRGTGELFF	TGTGCCAGCAGCCTTATTCCGGACAGGGGCACCGGGGAGCTGTTTTTT
NA	NA	TRBJ2-5	TRBV18	CASSPAAETQYF	TGTGCCAGCTCACCAGCTGCGGAGACCCAGTACTTC
NA	TRBD2	TRBJ2-7	TRBV4-1	CASSQEKRGSSYEQYF	TGCGCCAGCAGCCAAGAAAAGCGGGGAAGCTCCTACGAGCAGTACTTC
few	NA	TRBJ2-2	TRBV2	CASSGSGLDTGELFF	TGTGCCAGCAGTGGCTCGGGTCTTGACACCGGGGAGCTGTTTTTT
NA	NA	TRBJ2-3	TRBV4-3	CASSQSPTLSTDTQYF	TGCGCCAGCAGCCAGTCCCCGACACTAAGCACAGATACGCAGTATTTT
NA	TRBD2	TRBJ2-3	TRBV6-5	CASSPSGRSTDTQYF	TGTGCCAGCAGTCCTAGCGGGAGGAGCACAGATACGCAGTATTTT
few	TRBD2	TRBJ2-7	TRBV5-1	CASSISGGLLEQYF	TGCGCCAGCAGCATTAGCGGGGGGCTCCTCGAGCAGTACTTC
NA	TRBD2	TRBJ2-1	TRBV5-4	CASSHGLGLAWNEQFF	TGTGCCAGCAGCCATGGACTGGGACTAGCGTGGAATGAGCAGTTCTTC
NA	NA	TRBJ1-5	TRBV2	CASSFSGDQPQHF	TGTGCCAGCAGTTTTTCCGGAGATCAGCCCCAGCATTTT
few	TRBD1	TRBJ2-5	TRBV19	CASSIGRDRGAQYF	TGTGCCAGTAGTATAGGCCGGGACAGGGGGGCCCAGTACTTC
NA	TRBD2	TRBJ2-7	TRBV6-2/TRBV6-3	CASSYLAGGNEQYF	TGTGCCAGCAGTTATTTAGCGGGAGGCAACGAGCAGTACTTC
once	NA	TRBJ1-1	TRBV5-1	CASSQGTENTEAFF	TGCGCCAGCAGCCAAGGGACGGAGAACACTGAAGCTTTCTTT
NA	NA	TRBJ2-2	TRBV7-7	CASRSYTEAGELFF	TGTGCCAGCCGCTCCTATACGGAGGCCGGGGAGCTGTTTTTT
NA	NA	TRBJ2-4	TRBV11-2	CASSGPVNIQYF	TGTGCCAGCAGCGGCCCCGTAAACATTCAGTACTTC
NA	NA	TRBJ2-2	TRBV7-2	CASSLFWHTGELFF	TGTGCCAGCAGCTTATTTTGGCACACCGGGGAGCTGTTTTTT
once	NA	TRBJ2-4	TRBV7-6	CASSPGLLAKNIQYF	TGTGCCAGCAGCCCCGGACTGTTAGCCAAAAACATTCAGTACTTC
once	TRBD1	TRBJ2-5	TRBV19	CASSGTGLGETQYF	TGTGCCAGTAGTGGGACAGGGCTTGGGGAGACCCAGTACTTC
NA	NA	TRBJ1-5	TRBV2	CASSEAVNQPQHF	TGTGCCAGCAGTGAAGCAGTCAATCAGCCCCAGCATTTT
NA	TRBD2	TRBJ2-1	TRBV11-2	CASSLDPGLAVYNEQFF	TGTGCCAGCAGCTTAGACCCGGGACTAGCGGTCTACAATGAGCAGTTCTTC
NA	NA	TRBJ2-1	TRBV7-2	CASSLQGLSYNEQFF	TGTGCCAGCAGCTTACAGGGGCTATCCTACAATGAGCAGTTCTTC
NA	NA	TRBJ2-3	TRBV10-3	CAINEGRGATDTQYF	TGTGCCATCAACGAGGGCAGGGGGGCCACAGATACGCAGTATTTT
NA	TRBD1	TRBJ2-1	TRBV9	CASSAPGQGINEQFF	TGTGCCAGCAGCGCCCCGGGACAGGGTATAAATGAGCAGTTCTTC
few	NA	TRBJ2-7	TRBV3-1/TRBV3-2	CASSPPYEQYF	TGTGCCAGCAGCCCCCCCTACGAGCAGTACTTC
NA	NA	TRBJ2-5	TRBV7-8	CASSIPSEGGTQYF	TGTGCCAGCAGCATACCTAGCGAGGGAGGGACCCAGTACTTC
NA	TRBD2	TRBJ2-7	TRBV7-8	CASSLLAARFEQYF	TGTGCCAGCAGCTTACTAGCGGCCCGGTTTGAGCAGTACTTC
NA	NA	TRBJ2-4	TRBV19	CASSIQLGQNIQYF	TGTGCCAGTAGTATCCAACTGGGACAAAACATTCAGTACTTC
NA	TRBD2	TRBJ2-1	TRBV12-3/TRBV12-4	CASSLLEREWFF	TGTGCCAGCAGTTTGCTAGAGCGGGAGTGGTTCTTC
NA	NA	TRBJ1-6	TRBV2	CASKGNPNSPLHF	TGTGCCAGCAAAGGGAACCCTAATTCACCCCTCCACTTT
NA	NA	TRBJ1-6	TRBV30	CAWSIGNSPLHF	TGTGCCTGGAGTATTGGGAATTCACCCCTCCACTTT
NA	NA	TRBJ1-4	TRBV2	CASSEVGQNEKLFF	TGTGCCAGCAGTGAGGTGGGACAAAATGAAAAACTGTTTTTT
many	NA	TRBJ2-7	TRBV10-3	CATTSGTEQYF	TGTGCCACTACGTCTGGCACCGAGCAGTACTTC
NA	NA	TRBJ2-2	TRBV7-9	CASSSRTNTGELFF	TGTGCCAGCAGCTCCCGGACGAACACCGGGGAGCTGTTTTTT
NA	NA	TRBJ2-5	TRBV7-5	CVRSLIASGRAVPETQYF	TGTGTCAGAAGCTTAATTGCCAGCGGGAGGGCCGTTCCAGAGACCCAGTACTTC
NA	NA	TRBJ1-2	TRBV15	CATSRVPGAINYGYTF	TGTGCCACCAGCAGAGTTCCAGGGGCTATAAACTATGGCTACACCTTC
NA	NA	TRBJ2-4	TRBV20-1	CSASEARTTKNIQYF	TGCAGTGCTAGTGAAGCGAGGACGACCAAAAACATTCAGTACTTC